Listed below are T cell receptor beta chains from one sample, sequenced in a study of shared clonotypes between healthy human individuals. TCRdb keeps only in-frame clones here, not all; method: immunoSEQ multiplex PCR. The data contain about 490,000 clones, 79% of them singletons. Sequenced: PBMCs. Source of these receptors: a woman in her thirties or forties in good health. Some clones in this sample may be carry-over from other donors' samples. The conserved cysteine and the conserved F or W are not part of the CDR3 here.

v_gene	j_gene	CDR3aa
TRBV5-6	TRBJ1-2	ASSTGWGTYGYT
TRBV5-1	TRBJ2-1	ASSPGTYNEQF
TRBV9	TRBJ2-3	ASSVGAGLGTQDTQY
TRBV18	TRBJ2-7	ASSPTRTGGTEQY
TRBV7-9	TRBJ1-1	ASSGQGTTEAF
TRBV9	TRBJ2-7	ASKITSGRLSTYEQY
TRBV9	TRBJ1-3	ASSVGLALNPTIY
TRBV19	TRBJ2-7	ASSIGVGGEDEQY
TRBV10-3	TRBJ2-3	AGARSTDTQY
TRBV5-1	TRBJ1-1	ASSLFLGEAF
TRBV5-4	TRBJ2-1	ASSLWPDQADEQF
TRBV6-6	TRBJ2-1	ASSSLLASYNEQF
TRBV27	TRBJ2-5	ASSSGLAGIGRQY
TRBV6-1	TRBJ2-5	ASSANGPGQGETQY
TRBV19	TRBJ1-5	ASRETGGEQPQH
TRBV11-3	TRBJ2-7	ASSSGLAGGEQY
TRBV7-9	TRBJ1-2	ASSLVGVDGYT
TRBV30	TRBJ2-2	AWSPPDRNTGELF
TRBV7-2	TRBJ1-5	ASSRGQSWQPQH
TRBV2	TRBJ1-1	ASSERTDLAF
TRBV28	TRBJ1-1	ASSSLTGGWDTEAF
TRBV9	TRBJ2-7	ASSVADEPTYEQY
TRBV29-1	TRBJ1-1	SVLPQGSLWAF
TRBV7-3	TRBJ1-2	ASSQRTGYGYT
TRBV18	TRBJ2-5	ASSPIAGEETQY
TRBV25-1	TRBJ2-7	ASSESRSGDYEQY
TRBV4-1	TRBJ2-1	ASSQGLAGDYEQF
TRBV9	TRBJ1-2	ASSVDLQSDYGYT
TRBV5-1	TRBJ2-2	ASSLGTSRNTGELF
TRBV29-1	TRBJ2-5	SGQKSGQETQY
TRBV2	TRBJ2-6	ASSTASGANVLT
TRBV19	TRBJ2-5	ASSNGLGETQY
TRBV11-2	TRBJ2-6	ASSLDSSGANVLT
TRBV19	TRBJ2-1	ASSSTADRNNEQF
TRBV11-2	TRBJ1-1	ASSLDRTSSGTEAF